This T cell receptor beta chain was captured by sequencing in a study of PD-1 blockade in classical Hodgkin lymphoma. Stated time point: cycle 4 day 1 (C4D1), after five to seven weeks of nivolumab. Every single patient, without exception, relapsed after autologous stem cell transplantation, and brentuximab vedotin exposure varied. This clone was seen just once. The target antigen is unknown. TCRdb keeps only in-frame clones here, not all; method: immunoSEQ multiplex PCR. There are 20,000 or so clones in the sample; more than 70% occur only once, and about 22% lies in the top ten. The CDR3 is made up of 10 amino acids. Trimming stripped 3 bases from V and 5 bases from J, with 1 base between. Germline lookup yields CDR1 SGDLS and CDR2 YYNGEE. Study-level results: A reduction in baseline TCR diversity was reportedly seen in newly diagnosed patients relative to healthy donors.

The sequence was obtained from a human donor with classical Hodgkin lymphoma. The sequencing here drew on peripheral blood mononuclear cells (PBMCs), taken before the fourth cycle of nivolumab. The chain uses TRBV9 and TRBJ2-3; no clear D gene. The CDR3, as DNA: TGTGCCAGCAGCGGAGATACGCAGTATTTT. It translates to CASSGDTQYF.